A selection of T cell receptor beta chains follows, all from one sample in a study of T-cell memory formation after mild COVID-19. TCRdb itself ran the 5' RACE reads through MiXCR, one entry per CDR3 protein. Of some 64,000 distinct CDR3 sequences listed, approximately 9% are singletons. Source material: PBMCs or a T cell subset sorted from them (not recorded which). The receptors shown here come from a young man who had mild COVID-19 (a few samples of this study predate the infection). Cell type and time point are not known. CDR3s include the opening cysteine and the closing phenylalanine or tryptophan. D genes are given only for firm matches. Size is omitted from some rows. Given values are once, few, many or a class for expanded clones.

clone size | J gene | D gene | V gene | CDR3 DNA | CDR3 protein
. | TRBJ1-5 | . | TRBV20-1 | TGCAGTGCTAGAGGGGACGTTGGCAATCAGCCCCAGCATTTT | CSARGDVGNQPQHF
few | TRBJ2-7 | TRBD1 | TRBV5-1 | TGCGCCAGCAGCTACGACCTCGACAGGGGTTTTTACGAGCAGTACTTC | CASSYDLDRGFYEQYF
. | TRBJ1-1 | . | TRBV12-3/TRBV12-4 | TGTGCCAGCAGTTTTAAGGTGGGCACTGAAGCTTTCTTT | CASSFKVGTEAFF
few | TRBJ2-3 | TRBD2 | TRBV7-2 | TGTGCCAGCAGCTTACGGGGGGGTAGGGATACGCAGTATTTT | CASSLRGGRDTQYF
few | TRBJ2-5 | . | TRBV6-2/TRBV6-3 | TGTGCCAGCGCTCTCCTGACGGGCGGGGAGACCCAGTACTTC | CASALLTGGETQYF
few | TRBJ1-6 | . | TRBV5-6 | TGTGCCAGCAGCATGGGGCCCCAGGTGGATAATTCACCCCTCCACTTT | CASSMGPQVDNSPLHF
. | TRBJ2-2 | TRBD1 | TRBV7-2 | TGTGCCAGCAGCTCCGGGACAGCTAGTACCGGGGAGCTGTTTTTT | CASSSGTASTGELFF
. | TRBJ1-1 | . | TRBV7-2 | TGTGCCAGCAGCTTAGTAGGGGGGGGCAGACTGAACACTGAAGCTTTCTTT | CASSLVGGGRLNTEAFF
. | TRBJ1-3 | . | TRBV9 | TGTGCCAGCAGCGTAGAACAGGGAGGAAACACCATATATTTT | CASSVEQGGNTIYF
many | TRBJ2-1 | . | TRBV5-5 | TGTGCCAGCAGCTTGGCGGCATCTGGGCAGGTCTTC | CASSLAASGQVF
. | TRBJ1-4 | . | TRBV20-1 | TGCAGTGCTAGTTACGAAAAACTGTTTTTT | CSASYEKLFF
. | TRBJ1-5 | . | TRBV4-3 | TGCGCCAGCAGCCAGGATTGGACGAACAATCAGCCCCAGCATTTT | CASSQDWTNNQPQHF